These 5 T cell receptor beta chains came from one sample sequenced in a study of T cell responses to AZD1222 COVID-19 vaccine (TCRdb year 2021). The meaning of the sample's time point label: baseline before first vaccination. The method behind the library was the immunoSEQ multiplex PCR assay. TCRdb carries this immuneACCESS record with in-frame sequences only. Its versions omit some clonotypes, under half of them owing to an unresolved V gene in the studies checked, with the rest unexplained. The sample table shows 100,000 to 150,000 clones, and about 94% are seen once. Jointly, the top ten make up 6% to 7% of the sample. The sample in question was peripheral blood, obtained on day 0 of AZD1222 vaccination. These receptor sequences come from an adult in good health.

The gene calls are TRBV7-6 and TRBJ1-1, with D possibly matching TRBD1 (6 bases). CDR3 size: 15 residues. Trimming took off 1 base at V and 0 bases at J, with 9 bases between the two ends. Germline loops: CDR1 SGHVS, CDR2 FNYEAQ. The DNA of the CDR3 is TGTGCCAGCAGCTTAGTAGGGACAATGAACACTGAAGCTTTCTTT. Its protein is CASSLVGTMNTEAFF.

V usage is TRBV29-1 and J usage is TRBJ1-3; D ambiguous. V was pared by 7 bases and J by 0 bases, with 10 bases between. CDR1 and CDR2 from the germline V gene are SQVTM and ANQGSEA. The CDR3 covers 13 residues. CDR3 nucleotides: TGCAGCGCTAGTACAATCTCTGGAAACACCATATATTTT. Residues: CSASTISGNTIYF.

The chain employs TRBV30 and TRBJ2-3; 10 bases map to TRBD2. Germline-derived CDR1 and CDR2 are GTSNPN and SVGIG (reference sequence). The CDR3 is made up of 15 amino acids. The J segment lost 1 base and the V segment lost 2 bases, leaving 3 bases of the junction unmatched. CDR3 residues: CAWSILAGGTDTQYF. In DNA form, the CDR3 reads TGTGCCTGGAGTATCCTAGCGGGAGGCACAGATACGCAGTATTTT. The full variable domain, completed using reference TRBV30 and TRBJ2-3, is SQTIHQWPATLVQPVGSPLSLECTVEGTSNPNLYWYRQAAGRGLQLLFYSVGIGQISSEVPQNLSASRPQDRQFILSSKKLLLSDSGFYLCAWSILAGGTDTQYFGPGTRLTVL.

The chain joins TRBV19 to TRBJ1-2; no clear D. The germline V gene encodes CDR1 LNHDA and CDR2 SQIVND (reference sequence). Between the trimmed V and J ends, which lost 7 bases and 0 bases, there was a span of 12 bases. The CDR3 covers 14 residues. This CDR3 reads CASTPGQANYGYTF. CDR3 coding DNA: TGTGCCAGTACCCCAGGCCAGGCTAACTATGGCTACACCTTC.

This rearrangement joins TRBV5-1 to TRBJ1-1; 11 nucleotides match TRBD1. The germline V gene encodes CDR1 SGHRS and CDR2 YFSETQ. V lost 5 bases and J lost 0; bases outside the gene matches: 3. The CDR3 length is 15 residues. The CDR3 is CASSGTGGMNTEAFF. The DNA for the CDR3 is TGCGCCAGCAGTGGGACAGGGGGTATGAACACTGAAGCTTTCTTT.